A single sample is the source of the 13 T cell receptor beta chains below, sequenced in a study of blood T cell repertoires in COVID-19. The assay was immunoSEQ multiplex PCR, and TCRdb's table has in-frame clones only and misses some. Of about 110,000 clones listed, 75% to 90% are singletons. Sequenced input: peripheral blood. These receptors were collected from a woman aged 55-69 years with acute or convalescent COVID-19.

This chain connects TRBV4-2 to TRBJ1-2; 8 positions match TRBD1. The CDR3 is 15 amino acids. Trimming took 1 base from V and 4 from J; bases not matched to a gene: 5. Germline loops: CDR1 LGHNA, CDR2 YNFKEQ. In DNA, the CDR3 is TGTGCCAGCAGCCAAGCAGGGGGCGATGGCTATGGCTACACCTTC. Translation gives CASSQAGGDGYGYTF.

This chain links TRBV7-3 with TRBJ2-2; D might be TRBD2 (6 bases). The V and J ends lost 1 base and 3 bases respectively, with 9 bases between them. This CDR3 contains 15 residues. Germline CDR1 SGHTA, CDR2 FQGTGA. This CDR3 is CASSLRGEDTGELFF. The CDR3 DNA sequence: TGTGCCAGCAGCTTAAGGGGGGAGGACACCGGGGAGCTGTTTTTT.

This clone has just one count. This rearrangement joins TRBV9 to TRBJ2-1, with D perhaps TRBD2 (6 bases). Trimming shortened V by 4 bases and J by 2 bases, and 13 bases separated the two germline ends. Looked up from germline, CDR1 is SGDLS and CDR2 is YYNGEE. There are 15 residues in the CDR3. CDR3 sequence reads: CASSISGNTYNEQFF. CDR3 nucleotide sequence: TGTGCCAGCAGCATTAGCGGCAATACCTACAATGAGCAGTTCTTC.

The rearrangement uses TRBV28 and TRBJ1-5, with D hard to call. CDR1 MDHEN and CDR2 SYDVKM come from the germline V gene. The CDR3 contains 15 residues. Trimming shortened V by 11 bases and J by 3 bases, and 20 bases separated the two germline ends. CDR3 coding DNA: TGTGCCCCCAATTGGGTGGAGAGGTTCAATCAGCCCCAGCATTTT. This gives the protein CAPNWVERFNQPQHF.

The chain is built from TRBV12-3 or TRBV12-4 and TRBJ2-2, with TRBD2 as a possible D gene (5 bases). V shed 10 bases and J shed 1 base, with 7 bases lying between them. This CDR3 region has 12 residues. The CDR3 protein is CATRGNTGELFF. In DNA, the CDR3 is TGTGCCACCCGGGGGAACACCGGGGAGCTGTTTTTT.

The chain is built from TRBV7-9 and TRBJ2-1, with 8 bases fitting TRBD2. This CDR3 has 17 amino acids. V was clipped by 1 base and J by 4 bases; unmatched bases: 9. Germline lookup yields CDR1 SEHNR and CDR2 FQNEAQ (reference sequence). The CDR3 region is CASSLGAGGLIYNEQFF. CDR3 bases: TGTGCCAGCAGCTTAGGCGCGGGGGGACTAATTTACAATGAGCAGTTCTTC.

The chain joins TRBV7-8 to TRBJ2-1; TRBD2 might be the D (6 bases). The CDR3 is 17 residues long. V gave up 5 bases and J gave up 8 bases, with 25 bases separating them. Germline CDR1 reads SGHVS; CDR2 reads FQNEAQ. Written as DNA, the CDR3 is TGTGCCAGCAGCCTAGTTGCAGGAACGGGAGAGGTGGATGAGCAGTTCTTC. It codes for CASSLVAGTGEVDEQFF.

This sequence joins TRBV28 and TRBJ1-2, with D perhaps matching TRBD1 (6 bases). The CDR3 covers 17 residues. Germline V gene data show CDR1 as MDHEN and CDR2 as SYDVKM. Trimming removed 4 bases at V and 3 bases at J, with 21 bases between. This CDR3 is CASSSRKPPGEHYGYTF. The CDR3 nucleotides are TGTGCCAGCAGTTCCCGAAAACCTCCAGGGGAACACTATGGCTACACCTTC.

The chain carries TRBV5-4 and TRBJ2-7; the match to TRBD1 covers 8 bases. J lost 3 bases, V lost 4 bases, and 12 bases had no gene match. Germline V CDR1 and CDR2: SGHNT, YYREEE (reference sequence). This CDR3 contains 16 residues. CDR3 region: CASSRGGAGGNYEQYF. The CDR3 bases are TGTGCCAGCAGCCGGGGCGGGGCAGGGGGCAACTACGAGCAGTACTTC. Supplemented by reference TRBV5-4 and TRBJ2-7, the full variable domain reads ETGVTQSPTHLIKTRGQQVTLRCSSQSGHNTVSWYQQALGQGPQFIFQYYREEENGRGNFPPRFSGLQFPNYSSELNVNALELDDSALYLCASSRGGAGGNYEQYFGPGTRLTVT.

This clone was seen a single time. The gene calls are TRBV18 and TRBJ2-5; D is possibly TRBD1 (6 bases). The CDR3 runs 16 residues. Trimming left V 1 base short and J 4 bases short, with 16 bases between. CDR1 and CDR2 (germline): KGHSH, LQKENI. CDR3 nucleotide sequence: TGTGCCAGCTCACCACAAGAAGGACAGTTGGGAGAGACCCAGTACTTC. Protein: CASSPQEGQLGETQYF.

The chain links TRBV5-1 to TRBJ2-1; possible D gene TRBD1, 6 bases. The CDR3 has 16 amino acids. The V end lost 4 bases, the J end lost 0 bases, and 14 bases lay between the germline ends. Per germline, CDR1 SGHRS and CDR2 YFSETQ. DNA for the CDR3: TGCGCCAGCAGCCACAGGGAGCTGAGCTCCTACAATGAGCAGTTCTTC. Protein sequence: CASSHRELSSYNEQFF.

J is TRBJ2-5 and V is TRBV27; no clear D gene. This CDR3 is built from 15 residues. Trimming shortened V by 4 bases and J by 2 bases, and 14 bases separated the two germline ends. CDR1 and CDR2 (germline): MNHEY, SMNVEV (reference sequence). The CDR3 is CASSSSWALQETQYF. DNA of the CDR3: TGTGCCAGCAGTTCGTCGTGGGCGCTGCAAGAGACCCAGTACTTC.

This sequence joins TRBV28 and TRBJ1-1, with D hard to call. V dropped 5 bases and J dropped 10 bases, with 11 bases sitting between them. Looked up from germline, CDR1 is MDHEN and CDR2 is SYDVKM. This CDR3 is 11 amino acids long. The CDR3 bases are TGTGCCAGCAGTCCAACACGCAGAGCTTTCTTT. Encoded protein: CASSPTRRAFF.